Listed below are T cell receptor beta chains from one sample, sequenced in a study of identical twins. TCRdb reanalysed the 5' RACE reads using MiXCR and keeps one entry per CDR3 protein. The sample comprises about 900,000 distinct CDR3 sequences, roughly an eighth of which are singletons, and around 1.5% rests with the top ten. These sequences were also reported in another study, on yellow fever vaccine responses in identical twins.

The sequenced sample consisted of PBMCs. All receptors come from a woman aged 18-30 years in good health. The CDR3 runs from the conserved cysteine through the conserved F or W. The D gene is left open where the match is weak. Only some rows state a clone size, as once, few, many or a class for expanded clones.

v_call: TRBV5-1; clone_size: few; cdr3_length: 14; d_call: NA; j_call: TRBJ2-3; cdr3_nt: TGCGCCAGCAGTTGGAGCGACGGCACAGATACGCAGTATTTT; cdr3_aa: CASSWSDGTDTQYF
v_call: TRBV24-1; clone_size: few; cdr3_length: 14; d_call: NA; j_call: TRBJ1-5; cdr3_nt: TGTGCCACCAGTCCGGGGACCAGCAATCAGCCCCAGCATTTT; cdr3_aa: CATSPGTSNQPQHF
v_call: TRBV12-3/TRBV12-4; clone_size: many; cdr3_length: 12; d_call: NA; j_call: TRBJ2-2; cdr3_nt: TGTGCCAGCACGAGTAGTACCGGGGAGCTGTTTTTT; cdr3_aa: CASTSSTGELFF
v_call: TRBV21-1; clone_size: few; cdr3_length: 11; d_call: NA; j_call: TRBJ2-5; cdr3_nt: TGTGCCAGCAGCACCACAGGGTGGGCGTACTTC; cdr3_aa: CASSTTGWAYF
v_call: TRBV5-1; clone_size: many; cdr3_length: 13; d_call: NA; j_call: TRBJ1-1; cdr3_nt: TGCGCCAGCAGCTTTTCGGTGAACACTGAAGCTTTCTTT; cdr3_aa: CASSFSVNTEAFF
v_call: TRBV9; clone_size: NA; cdr3_length: 18; d_call: TRBD1; j_call: TRBJ2-6; cdr3_nt: TGTGCCAGCAGCCCGCGGACAGGGTACGGTTCTGGGGCCAACGTCCTGACTTTC; cdr3_aa: CASSPRTGYGSGANVLTF
v_call: TRBV15; clone_size: many; cdr3_length: 16; d_call: TRBD2; j_call: TRBJ2-7; cdr3_nt: TGTGCCACCAGCAGCTCTACAGCGGGAGATGCCTACGAGCAGTACTTC; cdr3_aa: CATSSSTAGDAYEQYF
v_call: TRBV2; clone_size: NA; cdr3_length: 19; d_call: NA; j_call: TRBJ2-6; cdr3_nt: TGTGCCCTCAGGAGCTCAATCCCCCTTACCTACCGGCGCCACAACGTCCTGACTTTC; cdr3_aa: CALRSSIPLTYRRHNVLTF
v_call: TRBV12-3/TRBV12-4; clone_size: many; cdr3_length: 15; d_call: NA; j_call: TRBJ1-5; cdr3_nt: TGTGCCAGCAGTGAACAGGGCCTTGGGAATCAGCCCCAGCATTTT; cdr3_aa: CASSEQGLGNQPQHF
v_call: TRBV5-8; clone_size: NA; cdr3_length: 12; d_call: NA; j_call: TRBJ2-1; cdr3_nt: TGTGCCAGCAGCGACGGCTGGGATGAGCAGTTCTTC; cdr3_aa: CASSDGWDEQFF
v_call: TRBV2; clone_size: few; cdr3_length: 16; d_call: NA; j_call: TRBJ2-3; cdr3_nt: TGTGCCAGCAGTGAATTTCTGGGCGAGAGCACAGATACGCAGTATTTT; cdr3_aa: CASSEFLGESTDTQYF
v_call: TRBV11-1; clone_size: few; cdr3_length: 15; d_call: NA; j_call: TRBJ2-7; cdr3_nt: TGTGCCAGCAGCTTAGACCCCGGGGATGTCCACGAGCAGTACTTC; cdr3_aa: CASSLDPGDVHEQYF
v_call: TRBV14; clone_size: NA; cdr3_length: 14; d_call: NA; j_call: TRBJ2-1; cdr3_nt: TGTGCCAGCAGCCAAGTTCTATCTGGCGGGGAGCAGTTCTTC; cdr3_aa: CASSQVLSGGEQFF
v_call: TRBV29-1; clone_size: many; cdr3_length: 13; d_call: NA; j_call: TRBJ1-2; cdr3_nt: TGCAGCGTTGGGGTGGGGGGTGACTATGGCTACACCTTC; cdr3_aa: CSVGVGGDYGYTF
v_call: TRBV6-5; clone_size: many; cdr3_length: 11; d_call: NA; j_call: TRBJ1-1; cdr3_nt: TGTGCCAGCAAGAGAGGGGCTGAAGCTTTCTTT; cdr3_aa: CASKRGAEAFF
v_call: TRBV10-3; clone_size: NA; cdr3_length: 14; d_call: NA; j_call: TRBJ1-1; cdr3_nt: TGTGCCATCAGTGATGGACAGAAGAACACTGAAGCTTTCTTT; cdr3_aa: CAISDGQKNTEAFF
v_call: TRBV5-1; clone_size: NA; cdr3_length: 15; d_call: TRBD1; j_call: TRBJ1-3; cdr3_nt: TGCGCCAGCAGCCCCGGGAGGGGGCCAGGAAACACCATATATTTT; cdr3_aa: CASSPGRGPGNTIYF
v_call: TRBV10-1; clone_size: NA; cdr3_length: 15; d_call: NA; j_call: TRBJ1-1; cdr3_nt: TGCGCCAGCAGTGCCGGGCGGCAGCTGAACACTGAAGCTTTCTTT; cdr3_aa: CASSAGRQLNTEAFF
v_call: TRBV2; clone_size: NA; cdr3_length: 15; d_call: TRBD2; j_call: TRBJ2-3; cdr3_nt: TGTGCCAGCAGTGATGGCGGGGGGGCTATAGATACGCAGTATTTT; cdr3_aa: CASSDGGGAIDTQYF
v_call: TRBV29-1; clone_size: NA; cdr3_length: 13; d_call: NA; j_call: TRBJ1-1; cdr3_nt: TGCAGCGTTGAAACAGGGAAGGTCACTGAAGCTTTCTTT; cdr3_aa: CSVETGKVTEAFF
v_call: TRBV9; clone_size: many; cdr3_length: 16; d_call: TRBD2; j_call: TRBJ2-3; cdr3_nt: TGTGCCAGCAGCGTAGCGCTAGCGGGAAAGGCAGATACGCAGTATTTT; cdr3_aa: CASSVALAGKADTQYF
v_call: TRBV24-1; clone_size: few; cdr3_length: 14; d_call: NA; j_call: TRBJ1-2; cdr3_nt: TGTGCCACCAGTGACCAGACTTCTAACTATGGCTACACCTTC; cdr3_aa: CATSDQTSNYGYTF
v_call: TRBV15; clone_size: NA; cdr3_length: 16; d_call: TRBD2; j_call: TRBJ2-2; cdr3_nt: TGTGCCACCAGCAGAGCTTGGCGGGAGGACACCGGGGAGCTGTTTTTT; cdr3_aa: CATSRAWREDTGELFF
v_call: TRBV10-3; clone_size: NA; cdr3_length: 13; d_call: NA; j_call: TRBJ2-7; cdr3_nt: TGTGCCATCAGTGAGCGACTAGCCTACGAGCAGTACTTC; cdr3_aa: CAISERLAYEQYF
v_call: TRBV11-2; clone_size: NA; cdr3_length: 14; d_call: NA; j_call: TRBJ2-3; cdr3_nt: TGTGCCAGCAGCTTAGTCAGCCTAGCGAGTACGCAGTATTTT; cdr3_aa: CASSLVSLASTQYF
v_call: TRBV29-1; clone_size: many; cdr3_length: 12; d_call: NA; j_call: TRBJ1-1; cdr3_nt: TGCAGCGTTGAAGTACTAAACACTGAAGCTTTCTTT; cdr3_aa: CSVEVLNTEAFF
v_call: TRBV5-5; clone_size: NA; cdr3_length: 15; d_call: TRBD2; j_call: TRBJ2-1; cdr3_nt: TGTGCCAGCAGCTTGGGTTGGGGACTAGGCGATGAGCAGTTCTTC; cdr3_aa: CASSLGWGLGDEQFF
v_call: TRBV3-1; clone_size: many; cdr3_length: 13; d_call: NA; j_call: TRBJ2-4; cdr3_nt: TGTGCCAGCAGGCAATTAGCCAAAAACATTCAGTACTTC; cdr3_aa: CASRQLAKNIQYF
v_call: TRBV12-3/TRBV12-4; clone_size: NA; cdr3_length: 15; d_call: TRBD2; j_call: TRBJ2-3; cdr3_nt: TGTGCCAGCAGTTATGCCTTAGCGGGACCAGATACGCAGTATTTT; cdr3_aa: CASSYALAGPDTQYF
v_call: TRBV6-1; clone_size: few; cdr3_length: 13; d_call: NA; j_call: TRBJ1-1; cdr3_nt: TGTGCCAGCACCGAGGTGTGGGTGACTGAAGCTTTCTTT; cdr3_aa: CASTEVWVTEAFF
v_call: TRBV15; clone_size: NA; cdr3_length: 12; d_call: NA; j_call: TRBJ1-3; cdr3_nt: TGTGCCACCTATCACTCTGGAAACACCATATATTTT; cdr3_aa: CATYHSGNTIYF
v_call: TRBV5-1; clone_size: NA; cdr3_length: 14; d_call: NA; j_call: TRBJ2-1; cdr3_nt: TGCGCCAGCAGCTGGCCGGGACTCTACAATGAGCAGTTCTTC; cdr3_aa: CASSWPGLYNEQFF
v_call: TRBV5-8; clone_size: few; cdr3_length: 14; d_call: TRBD1; j_call: TRBJ2-5; cdr3_nt: TGTGCCAGCAGCATTACAGGGGGATCGGAGACCCAGTACTTC; cdr3_aa: CASSITGGSETQYF